The 23 T cell receptor beta chains listed next were all sequenced from one sample in a study of T cell repertoires in cytomegalovirus infection. MiXCR, run by TCRdb on the reads, gives a single entry per CDR3 protein. The table lists under 600,000 distinct CDR3 sequences, more than 15% of them singletons, with under 30% in the top ten. The material sequenced was CD8+ T cells from PBMCs. The receptors here all came from a human donor in good health (CMV status not recorded). Some clones in this sample may be carry-over from other donors' samples.

This clonotype was recorded many times. The chain joins TRBV7-9 to TRBJ1-1; D is unresolved. The CDR3 is made up of 13 amino acids. V was trimmed by 8 bases and J by 1 base, leaving 11 bases between them. CDR1 SEHNR and CDR2 FQNEAQ come from the germline V gene (reference sequence). As DNA, the CDR3 is TGTGCCAGCTGCACGGAACCGAACACTGAAGCTTTCTTT. The encoded protein is CASCTEPNTEAFF.

This clonotype was seen at least ten times. The chain is built from TRBV11-2 and TRBJ2-7, with a tentative D call TRBD1 (6 bases). CDR3 length equals 17 residues. CDR1 is SGHAT, CDR2 FQNNGV, per germline. The V gene lost 5 bases and the J gene lost 0 bases, with 20 bases spanning the gap. The DNA for the CDR3 is TGTGCCAGCAGCGTCCTCGACAGGACAAATCCCTCCTACGAGCAGTACTTC. Amino acids: CASSVLDRTNPSYEQYF.

This clonotype was detected only a few times. This chain links TRBV2 with TRBJ2-7, with D tentatively TRBD1 or TRBD2 (6 bases each). In germline, CDR1 is SNHLY, CDR2 FYNNEI. Trimming stripped 0 bases from V and 5 bases from J, with 20 bases between. This CDR3 region has 17 residues. CDR3 loop: CASSEAHGGLVKDEQYF. The CDR3 nucleotides are TGTGCCAGCAGTGAAGCGCATGGGGGGCTCGTTAAGGACGAGCAGTACTTC.

This clonotype was seen at least ten times. V and J are TRBV6-5 and TRBJ2-3; possibly TRBD1 for D (5 bases). CDR3 length equals 15 residues. V lost 0 bases to trimming and J lost 1 base, with 8 bases between them. The V gene's germline CDR1 is MNHEY and CDR2 SVGAGI. The CDR3 sequence is CASSYSWGRTDTQYF. The CDR3 DNA reads TGTGCCAGCAGTTACTCGTGGGGCCGCACAGATACGCAGTATTTT.

A note on this clonotype: A read error may produce the germline difference seen at one junction end. V is TRBV5-1 and J is TRBJ2-3; no definite D call. Germline V lookup: CDR1 SGHRS, CDR2 YFSETQ. The CDR3 contains 15 residues. The CDR3 sequence is CASSLASPSTDTHYF. The CDR3 DNA sequence: TGCGCCAGCAGCTTGGCGAGCCCCAGCACAGATACGCATTATTTT.

CDR3 coding DNA: TGTGCCAGCAGCTTGGCGGGCAGAGTGCCTAACTATGGCTACACCTTC. As protein: CASSLAGRVPNYGYTF. V is TRBV5-5 and J is TRBJ1-2; D is unresolved. Germline V gene lookup returns CDR1 SGHKS and CDR2 YYEKEE (reference sequence). The CDR3 length is 16 residues. Trimming shortened V by 0 bases and J by 0 bases, and 12 bases separated the two germline ends.

Comments on this clonotype: This clone may be a read error of a much larger clone one base away. This rearrangement joins TRBV7-6 to TRBJ2-7; 10 nucleotides line up with TRBD2. The CDR3 totals 15 residues. Per the germline V gene, CDR1 is SGHVS and CDR2 is FNYEAQ. V was clipped by 2 bases and J by 4 bases; unmatched bases: 5. CDR3 DNA sequence: TGTGCCAGCAGCTTATCCCTAGCGGGAGAATACGAGCAGTACTTC. This translates into CASSLSLAGEYEQYF.

Only a few counts were recorded for this clonotype. V gene TRBV27 combines with J gene TRBJ2-5, with 7 bases lining up with TRBD1. The CDR3 contains 19 residues. J lost 7 bases, V lost 5 bases, and 25 bases had no gene match. The germline gives CDR1 MNHEY, CDR2 SMNVEV (reference sequence). CDR3 in amino acids: CASSPTSSTGSGYRGTQYF. CDR3 sequence (DNA): TGTGCCAGCAGTCCAACATCTTCGACAGGGTCCGGGTATAGGGGGACCCAGTACTTC.

This clonotype was recorded at least ten times. J is TRBJ2-7 and V is TRBV29-1, with TRBD2 as a possible D gene (5 bases). Deletions cut 6 bases from V and 2 bases from J, with 11 bases between. The CDR3 spans 12 residues. Germline V gene data show CDR1 as SQVTM and CDR2 as ANQGSEA. The CDR3 protein is CSVASGAYEQYF. CDR3 nucleotide sequence: TGCAGCGTAGCGTCCGGGGCCTACGAGCAGTACTTC.

This clonotype was counted ten times or more. The chain couples TRBV19 to TRBJ2-7, with 11 bases fitting TRBD2. After removal of 4 bases from V and 3 bases from J, the junction contained 8 bases not matched to a gene. This CDR3 region has 16 residues. CDR1 is LNHDA and CDR2 is SQIVND in the germline V gene (reference sequence). CDR3 coding DNA: TGTGCCAGTAGTAGGACTAGCGGGCTGAGGATCTACGAGCAGTACTTC. It yields the protein CASSRTSGLRIYEQYF. Drawing the rest from reference TRBV19 and TRBJ2-7, the complete variable domain is DGGITQSPKYLFRKEGQNVTLSCEQNLNHDAMYWYRQDPGQGLRLIYYSQIVNDFQKGDIAEGYSVSREKKESFPLTVTSAQKNPTAFYLCASSRTSGLRIYEQYFGPGTRLTVT.

This clonotype was detected a few times. The V gene is TRBV2, the J gene TRBJ1-5; D not certain. CDR3 length: 16 residues. V dropped 5 bases and J dropped 0 bases, with 14 bases sitting between them. Germline V gives CDR1 SNHLY, CDR2 FYNNEI. This chain's CDR3 is CASSPVRSYSNQPQHF. Here the CDR3 DNA reads TGTGCCAGCAGTCCGGTGAGATCTTATAGCAATCAGCCCCAGCATTTT.

This clonotype was seen repeatedly, ten times or more. The chain couples TRBV11-1 to TRBJ1-5, with 9 bases fitting TRBD1. Trimming cost V 4 bases and J 7 bases; bases outside gene matches: 11. Germline-derived CDR1 and CDR2 are SGHAT and FQDESV (reference sequence). The CDR3 has 16 residues. CDR3 residues: CASSSPPGQGRQPQHF. The CDR3 coding sequence is TGTGCCAGCAGCTCGCCGCCGGGACAGGGTAGACAGCCCCAGCATTTT.

Many counts were recorded for this clonotype. The gene calls are TRBV6-2 or TRBV6-3 and TRBJ1-6, with D possibly TRBD1 on 5 matching bases. V lost 5 bases to trimming and J lost 6 bases, with 14 bases between them. Germline lookup yields CDR1 MNHEY and CDR2 SVGEGT. The CDR3 is made up of 15 amino acids. CDR3 DNA sequence: TGTGCCAGCAGTCACTTCGGGGGAGGTAATTCACCCCTCCACTTT. Its protein is CASSHFGGGNSPLHF.

This clonotype was detected ten times or more. The rearrangement joins TRBV27 to TRBJ1-2; TRBD1 might be the D (6 bases). The CDR3 is made up of 14 amino acids. From germline, CDR1 is MNHEY and CDR2 SMNVEV (reference sequence). The V end lost 5 bases, the J end lost 4 bases, and 14 bases lay between the germline ends. The CDR3 sequence: CASSLRGAGYGYTF. The CDR3 nucleotides read TGTGCCAGCAGTCTCAGGGGCGCGGGCTATGGCTACACCTTC.

This clonotype occurred many times. The chain carries TRBV13 and TRBJ2-1; 8 bases match TRBD2. This CDR3 has 14 amino acids. Trimming cost V 0 bases and J 7 bases; bases outside gene matches: 2. Germline CDR1 and CDR2: PRHDT and FYEKMQ (reference sequence). The chain's CDR3 is CASSLGSGINEQFF. The CDR3 region has the DNA TGTGCCAGCAGCTTAGGTAGCGGGATTAATGAGCAGTTCTTC.

The chain is built from TRBV19 and TRBJ1-2; no reliable D call. This CDR3 has 16 residues. CDR1 LNHDA and CDR2 SQIVND come from the germline V gene (reference sequence). Trimming removed 2 bases from V and 4 bases from J, with 17 bases in between. The CDR3, as DNA: TGTGCCAGTAGTATAAGTGAGGGAGCCAGCCGCTATGGCTACACCTTC. Amino acid sequence: CASSISEGASRYGYTF. Filled out from reference TRBV19 and TRBJ1-2, the complete variable domain reads DGGITQSPKYLFRKEGQNVTLSCEQNLNHDAMYWYRQDPGQGLRLIYYSQIVNDFQKGDIAEGYSVSREKKESFPLTVTSAQKNPTAFYLCASSISEGASRYGYTFGSGTRLTVV.

A note on this clonotype: The conserved final phenylalanine or tryptophan is absent from the CDR3, which likely points to a read error. The CDR3 sequence: CASSYAGLNYGYTL. The DNA for the CDR3 is TGTGCCAGCAGTTATGCGGGACTGAACTATGGCTACACCTTA. The V call is TRBV6-5, the J call TRBJ1-2, with D perhaps matching TRBD1 (5 bases). V was cut by 3 bases and J by 2 bases, with 10 bases left in between. Germline loops: CDR1 MNHEY, CDR2 SVGAGI. This CDR3 contains 14 residues.

This clonotype appeared many times. The rearrangement links TRBV7-3 to TRBJ2-6; 10 bases align to TRBD2. Trimming removed 4 bases from V and 2 bases from J; junction bases left unmatched: 8. CDR1 is SGHTA and CDR2 is FQGTGA in the germline V gene. This CDR3 is 18 amino acids long. Here the CDR3 reads CASSSEAGGPAGANVLTF. The CDR3 region has the DNA TGTGCCAGCAGCTCCGAAGCGGGAGGGCCTGCTGGGGCCAACGTCCTGACTTTC.

This rearrangement joins TRBV19 to TRBJ1-2; D unclear. The CDR3 runs 11 residues. V lost 9 bases to trimming and J lost 5 bases, with 10 bases between them. In germline, CDR1 is LNHDA, CDR2 SQIVND (reference sequence). The CDR3 is CASRRQYGYTF. CDR3 DNA: TGTGCCAGCCGTAGGCAGTATGGCTACACCTTC.

The chain has TRBV18 and TRBJ1-5, with D unresolved. The CDR3 runs 16 residues. CDR1 is KGHSH, CDR2 LQKENI, per germline. Trimming left V 4 bases short and J 3 bases short, with 16 bases between. CDR3 sequence reads: CASSHTGFGNNQPQHF. CDR3 nucleotides: TGTGCCAGCTCACATACTGGCTTTGGTAACAATCAGCCCCAGCATTTT.

The table lists this clonotype with many counts. The V call is TRBV6-1, the J call TRBJ1-5, with 8 bases fitting TRBD1. Germline values: CDR1 MNHNS, CDR2 SASEGT. The CDR3 has 15 residues. The J segment lost 0 bases and the V segment lost 9 bases, leaving 7 bases of the junction unmatched. The CDR3: CASRTGRSSNQPQHF. The CDR3 DNA follows: TGTGCCAGTCGGACAGGGCGTAGTAGCAATCAGCCCCAGCATTTT.

This clonotype was seen a handful of times. The chain couples TRBV5-1 to TRBJ1-4; D perhaps matches TRBD1 (6 bases). This CDR3 is built from 17 residues. The V and J ends lost 4 bases and 0 bases respectively, with 16 bases between them. Per germline, CDR1 SGHRS and CDR2 YFSETQ. The CDR3 is CASSRTQQGATNEKLFF. CDR3 nucleotides: TGCGCCAGCAGCCGAACCCAACAGGGTGCAACTAATGAAAAACTGTTTTTT.

Ten or more counts support this clonotype. J is TRBJ1-1 and V is TRBV7-8; a possible D gene is TRBD1 (5 bases). Germline V gives CDR1 SGHVS, CDR2 FQNEAQ. The CDR3 has 13 amino acids. V gave up 3 bases and J gave up 5 bases, with 10 bases separating them. CDR3 in DNA: TGTGCCAGCAGCTTTAGGGGAACAACTGAAGCTTTCTTT. As protein: CASSFRGTTEAFF.